The clone carrying this T cell receptor beta chain was found once. Its antigen is undetermined. The record originates from a study of T cell responses to AZD1222 COVID-19 vaccine. Looking at the study overall: Second-dose intervals of approximately 4 or approximately 12 weeks were pooled.

Study-wide points: Repertoires in all cases were sampled only once the peak T cell response had passed. Spike-specific TCR breadth and depth both grew after two AZD1222 doses.

The V and J ends lost 3 bases and 4 bases respectively, with 10 bases between them. Germline V gene sequence: CDR1 LNHDA, CDR2 SQIVND (reference sequence). The CDR3 extends over 14 amino acids. The repertoire was sequenced with immunoSEQ multiplex PCR; TCRdb's copy has only in-frame clones and lacks some. In the table there are about 180,000 clones, around 90% of which are singletons. The sample was peripheral blood, taken on day 0 of AZD1222 vaccination. The sequence came from an adult in good health. This chain joins TRBV19 and TRBJ2-1; D is uncertain. CDR3 loop: CASSISALYNEQFF. DNA for the CDR3: TGTGCCAGTAGTATTAGTGCGCTGTACAATGAGCAGTTCTTC.